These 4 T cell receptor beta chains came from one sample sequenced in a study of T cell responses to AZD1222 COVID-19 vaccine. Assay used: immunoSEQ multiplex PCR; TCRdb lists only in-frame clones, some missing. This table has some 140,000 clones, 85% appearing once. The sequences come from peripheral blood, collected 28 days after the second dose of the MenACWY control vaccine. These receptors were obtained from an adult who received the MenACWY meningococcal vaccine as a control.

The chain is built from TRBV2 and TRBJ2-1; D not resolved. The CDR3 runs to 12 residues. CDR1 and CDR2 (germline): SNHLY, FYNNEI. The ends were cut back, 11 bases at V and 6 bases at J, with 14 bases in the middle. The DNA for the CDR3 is TGTGCCGCAGCAGTCCAAGTCAATGAGCAGTTCTTC. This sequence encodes CAAAVQVNEQFF.

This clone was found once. As DNA, the CDR3 is TGTGCCAGCAGTTACGGGACAGATAGCTCCTACGAGCAGTACTTC. Amino acid sequence: CASSYGTDSSYEQYF. This chain links TRBV6-2 or TRBV6-3 with TRBJ2-7; 7 bases line up with TRBD1. The V segment lost 2 bases and the J segment 0 bases; nucleotides outside the gene matches: 4. The CDR3 sequence is 15 residues long. Looked up from germline, CDR1 is MNHEY and CDR2 is SVGEGT.

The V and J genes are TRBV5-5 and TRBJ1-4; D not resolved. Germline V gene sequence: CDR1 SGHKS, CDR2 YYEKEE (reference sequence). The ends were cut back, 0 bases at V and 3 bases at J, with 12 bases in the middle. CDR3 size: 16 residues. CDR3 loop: CASSLGVGTSNEKLFF. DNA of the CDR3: TGTGCCAGCAGCTTGGGGGTCGGCACCTCTAATGAAAAACTGTTTTTT.

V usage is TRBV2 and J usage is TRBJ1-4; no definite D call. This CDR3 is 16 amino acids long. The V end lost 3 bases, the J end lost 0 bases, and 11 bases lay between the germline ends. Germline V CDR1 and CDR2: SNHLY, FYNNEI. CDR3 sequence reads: CASSDPDAATNEKLFF. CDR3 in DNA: TGTGCCAGCAGTGACCCCGACGCAGCAACTAATGAAAAACTGTTTTTT.